A single sample gave rise to the 19 T cell receptor beta chains below, sequenced in a study of blood T cells in healthy people across ages. A second PCR, run for about 6 to 12 cycles, used a sample-barcoded 5' primer plus a J-beta primer mix. TCRdb re-called the 5' RACE reads with MiXCR, one entry per CDR3 protein. The sample lists approximately 1.5 million distinct CDR3 sequences, less than 45% occurring once. Sequenced input: blood. The receptor set was obtained from a woman in her late teens or twenties in good health.

The V gene is TRBV4-3, the J gene TRBJ1-2; D is unresolved. The V end was cut by 0 bases, the J end by 5 bases, with 13 bases between. CDR1 and CDR2 from the germline V gene are LGHNA and YSLEER. CDR3 length equals 15 residues. CDR3 residues: CASSQDGRTEYGYTF. The CDR3 DNA is TGCGCCAGCAGCCAAGACGGTCGCACAGAATATGGCTACACCTTC.

This clonotype was seen only a few times. CDR3 coding DNA: TGTGCCAGCAGTTTAGTGGTATACTCCTACAATGAGCAGTTCTTC. It codes for CASSLVVYSYNEQFF. V gene TRBV12-3 or TRBV12-4 combines with J gene TRBJ2-1, with no clear D. Trimming removed 1 base from V and 0 bases from J, with 7 bases in between. The CDR3 length is 15 residues.

The chain recombines TRBV18 with TRBJ2-1, with a tentative D call TRBD2 (5 bases). The CDR3 covers 15 residues. In germline, CDR1 is KGHSH, CDR2 LQKENI. V dropped 3 bases and J dropped 3 bases, with 12 bases sitting between them. The CDR3 reads CASSPTVGNYNEQFF. DNA for the CDR3: TGTGCCAGCTCACCCACCGTCGGGAACTACAATGAGCAGTTCTTC.

This clonotype was counted a single time. The CDR3 is CASSSLSWTGDETQYF. CDR3 nucleotide sequence: TGTGCCAGCAGTTCCCTTTCTTGGACAGGGGATGAGACCCAGTACTTC. This chain uses TRBV13 with TRBJ2-5, with TRBD1 identical over 9 bases. With V trimmed by 6 bases and J by 5 bases, 13 bases remained unmatched. There are 16 residues in the CDR3. Germline CDR1 and CDR2: PRHDT and FYEKMQ (reference sequence).

This clonotype was detected only a few times. The chain is built from TRBV25-1 and TRBJ2-3; D ambiguous. CDR1 and CDR2 from the germline V gene are MGHDK and SYGVNS. Trimming pared 3 bases from V and 0 bases from J, leaving 10 bases between. There are 15 residues in the CDR3. CDR3 DNA: TGTGCCAGCAGTGAGTGGCGGTCTAGCACAGATACGCAGTATTTT. Protein sequence: CASSEWRSSTDTQYF.

This clonotype appeared many times. The chain is built from TRBV6-5 and TRBJ1-2; 10 positions agree with TRBD1. V dropped 7 bases and J dropped 1; count of bases not matched to a gene: 6. This CDR3 has 15 amino acids. The V gene's germline CDR1 is MNHEY and CDR2 SVGAGI. CDR3 sequence reads: CASKTGGTSNYGYTF. The CDR3 DNA reads TGTGCCAGCAAGACAGGGGGCACTAGTAACTATGGCTACACCTTC.

The J gene is TRBJ1-1, the V gene TRBV5-1, with D possibly matching TRBD1 (5 bases). The CDR3 is 14 amino acids. Trimming removed 3 bases from V and 1 base from J, with 10 bases in between. Germline V gene data show CDR1 as SGHRS and CDR2 as YFSETQ. The CDR3: CASSSNQGNTEAFF. The CDR3 DNA follows: TGCGCCAGCAGCTCCAACCAGGGGAACACTGAAGCTTTCTTT.

Only a few counts were recorded for this clonotype. V gene TRBV5-5 combines with J gene TRBJ2-1; no clear D gene. CDR3 length: 15 amino acids. Germline V gives CDR1 SGHKS, CDR2 YYEKEE (reference sequence). V lost 5 bases to trimming and J lost 7 bases, with 19 bases between them. CDR3 sequence (DNA): TGTGCCAGCAGTTTCGGAGAGGTCCGGACGAATGAGCAGTTCTTC. Encoded protein: CASSFGEVRTNEQFF.

This clonotype was seen more than once but under ten times. The V call is TRBV6-2 or TRBV6-3, the J call TRBJ2-3; 8 nucleotides agree with TRBD2. The germline V gene has CDR1 MNHEY and CDR2 SVGEGT. CDR3 length equals 16 residues. V shed 6 bases, J shed 5 bases, and the junction held 13 bases outside the gene matches. DNA for the CDR3: TGTGCCAGCAGCCGCACTAGCGGACGGGCAGGAGATACGCAGTATTTT. Its translation: CASSRTSGRAGDTQYF.

V gene TRBV20-1 combines with J gene TRBJ2-7, with no clear D. Germline-derived CDR1 and CDR2 are DFQATT and SNEGSKA (reference sequence). This CDR3 is built from 15 residues. Deletions cut 0 bases from V and 6 bases from J, with 18 bases between. The CDR3 coding sequence is TGCAGTGCTAGAGATCCCGCCCCGTATAGGCCCGAGCAGTACTTC. Its protein is CSARDPAPYRPEQYF.

The sample holds a few counts of this clonotype. The chain joins TRBV19 to TRBJ1-2; TRBD1 agrees at 7 bases. The CDR3 has 12 residues. The germline V gene encodes CDR1 LNHDA and CDR2 SQIVND (reference sequence). With V trimmed by 7 bases and J by 8 bases, 7 bases remained unmatched. The CDR3 reads CASTQGLVGYTF. In DNA form, the CDR3 reads TGTGCCAGTACACAGGGGTTGGTCGGCTACACCTTC.

This chain joins TRBV12-3 or TRBV12-4 and TRBJ2-3; D unclear. V was pared by 3 bases and J by 4 bases, with 11 bases between. This CDR3 is built from 14 residues. DNA of the CDR3: TGTGCCAGCAGTTTCCACCGTGAGGCAGATACGCAGTATTTT. Amino acids: CASSFHREADTQYF.

About this clonotype: At one of its ends the junction is not consistent with the germline gene, which may arise from a read error. The V and J genes are TRBV20-1 and TRBJ2-5, with D tentatively TRBD2 (5 bases). The tail of the sequence fits TRBJ2-7 better, so the J call may be wrong. Germline CDR1 DFQATT, CDR2 SNEGSKA (reference sequence). This CDR3 has 16 amino acids. CDR3 in DNA: TGCAGTGCTGGAGATCCCGGGGTTGGCCTTCGATACGAGCAGTACTTC. Translated: CSAGDPGVGLRYEQYF.

The chain combines TRBV5-1 with TRBJ1-4; D not resolved. Trimming took 10 bases from V and 8 from J, leaving 15 bases between them. The CDR3 runs to 12 residues. In germline, CDR1 is SGHRS, CDR2 YFSETQ. CDR3 loop: CASRRSGEKLFF. CDR3 bases: TGCGCCTCCCGACGAAGTGGAGAAAAACTGTTTTTT.

The rearrangement links TRBV24-1 to TRBJ2-3; no definite D call. Looked up from germline, CDR1 is KGHDR and CDR2 is SFDVKD. The CDR3 is made up of 16 amino acids. V lost 5 bases to trimming and J lost 0 bases, with 14 bases between them. The CDR3 protein is CATSGRVESSTDTQYF. CDR3 coding DNA: TGTGCCACCAGTGGCCGGGTCGAATCTAGCACAGATACGCAGTATTTT.

A few counts support this clonotype. The chain has TRBV7-2 and TRBJ2-3; D gene uncertain. Per the germline V gene, CDR1 is SGHTA and CDR2 is FQGNSA. Trimming took 1 base from V and 9 from J, leaving 8 bases between them. The CDR3 covers 12 residues. This CDR3 reads CASSLEVATQYF. The DNA for the CDR3 is TGTGCCAGCAGCTTAGAGGTAGCCACGCAGTATTTT.

The chain joins TRBV19 to TRBJ1-5, with D perhaps matching TRBD1 (5 bases). The CDR3 loop spans 16 amino acids. V lost 6 bases to trimming and J lost 3 bases, with 18 bases between them. Per the germline V gene, CDR1 is LNHDA and CDR2 is SQIVND (reference sequence). The CDR3 loop reads CASRPDGGRYNQPQHF. CDR3 bases: TGTGCCAGTAGGCCCGACGGGGGAAGGTACAATCAGCCCCAGCATTTT.

The chain's CDR3 is CASGLPGGELFF. CDR3 DNA sequence: TGTGCTAGTGGTCTCCCGGGCGGGGAGCTGTTTTTT. This chain uses TRBV12-5 with TRBJ2-2; D gene ambiguous. V shed 5 bases and J shed 7 bases, with 8 bases lying between them. This CDR3 is built from 12 residues. Germline V gene sequence: CDR1 LGHNT, CDR2 FRNRAP.

The chain has TRBV12-3 or TRBV12-4 and TRBJ2-1; 10 bases are shared with TRBD2. The ends lost 5 bases at V and 5 bases at J; junction bases unmatched: 15. CDR3 size: 18 residues. The CDR3 here is CASSDRQWQAGGNNEQFF. CDR3 DNA sequence: TGTGCCAGCAGTGACCGTCAATGGCAAGCGGGGGGGAACAATGAGCAGTTCTTC.